Sequencing of this TCR beta chain was carried out in a study of PD-1 blockade in classical Hodgkin lymphoma. The length of the CDR3 is 13 residues. Germline CDR1 is MGHRA and CDR2 is YSYEKL. Trimming took 3 bases from V and 0 from J, leaving 3 bases between them. Details on this clone: Its antigen is not identified.

Repertoires were generated with immunoSEQ multiplex PCR, while TCRdb's copy carries only in-frame clones and drops some. Of tens of thousands of clones detected, about 71% appear once; the ten largest clones hold around 3%. Study observations and caveats: Baseline diversity in complete responders resembled that of newly diagnosed patients. When nivolumab was started under 1 year after ASCT, patients were excluded.

Every patient experienced relapse after autologous stem cell transplantation, and brentuximab vedotin exposure varied. Best outcomes ranged across complete response, partial response and progressive disease. The clonotype comes from a human donor with classical Hodgkin lymphoma. This chain uses TRBV4-1 with TRBJ1-3, with D unclear. Sequencing was performed on peripheral blood mononuclear cells (PBMCs), taken before the second cycle of nivolumab. CDR3 region: CASSQVSGNTIYF. Here the CDR3 DNA reads TGCGCCAGCAGCCAGGTCTCTGGAAACACCATATATTTT.